The 5 T cell receptor beta chains listed next were all sequenced from one sample in a study of blood T cell repertoires in COVID-19. TCRdb keeps only in-frame clones here, not all; method: immunoSEQ multiplex PCR. The sample includes around 300,000 clones, approximately 89% of them seen just once. The material sequenced was PBMCs or T cells enriched from blood (not recorded which). The receptor set was obtained from a woman aged 25 to 39 who had recovered from COVID-19.

The J gene is TRBJ2-1, the V gene TRBV7-9; 9 positions agree with TRBD2. Germline V gene lookup returns CDR1 SEHNR and CDR2 FQNEAQ (reference sequence). CDR3 length: 16 residues. With V trimmed by 0 bases and J by 8 bases, 8 bases remained unmatched. CDR3 coding DNA: TGTGCCAGCAGCTTAGCCTCGCGGGGGGGCCAGGATGAGCAGTTCTTC. Its translation is CASSLASRGGQDEQFF. Full variable domain (missing parts from reference TRBV7-9 and TRBJ2-1): DTGVSQNPRHKITKRGQNVTFRCDPISEHNRLYWYRQTLGQGPEFLTYFQNEAQLEKSRLLSDRFSAERPKGSFSTLEIQRTEQGDSAMYLCASSLASRGGQDEQFFGPGTRLTVL.

The chain uses TRBV28 and TRBJ2-4; 7 bases line up with TRBD1. The CDR3 totals 15 residues. The V gene's germline CDR1 is MDHEN and CDR2 SYDVKM. After removal of 5 bases from V and 2 bases from J, the junction contained 6 bases not matched to a gene. CDR3 nucleotides: TGTGCCAGCAGTGCCGACAGGGCGTCCAAAAACATTCAGTACTTC. Its protein is CASSADRASKNIQYF.

V is TRBV15 and J is TRBJ2-1, with 10 bases fitting TRBD2. Germline-derived CDR1 and CDR2 are LNHNV and YYDKDF (reference sequence). V trimming: 1 base; J trimming: 7 bases; junction bases outside the gene matches: 4. The CDR3 loop spans 15 amino acids. CDR3 in amino acids: CATSRGLAGDNEQFF. DNA of the CDR3: TGTGCCACCAGCAGAGGCCTAGCGGGGGATAATGAGCAGTTCTTC.

In its sample, this clone was seen once. V is TRBV7-8 and J is TRBJ2-3; TRBD2 matches 11 bases. CDR1 is SGHVS, CDR2 FQNEAQ, per germline. The CDR3 has 16 residues. V was clipped by 0 bases and J by 5 bases; unmatched bases: 4. CDR3 nucleotides: TGTGCCAGCAGCTTAGCTAGCGGGGGGGCAGGAGATACGCAGTATTTT. Encoded protein: CASSLASGGAGDTQYF.

The chain couples TRBV5-5 to TRBJ1-1; D remains unclear. Per the germline V gene, CDR1 is SGHKS and CDR2 is YYEKEE (reference sequence). This CDR3 has 14 residues. The V end lost 2 bases, the J end lost 5 bases, and 13 bases lay between the germline ends. The DNA for the CDR3 is TGTGCCAGCAGCTTTTCCCAGTTTGGTACTGAAGCTTTCTTT. Protein product: CASSFSQFGTEAFF.